These 10 T cell receptor beta chains share one sample of origin, sequenced in a study of neurological immune-mediated disorders (dated by TCRdb to the late 2010s). The library was obtained by 5' RACE. TCRdb names Illumina HiSeq 2500 as the instrument used. The public reads were quality trimmed at Q25 with fastp and then assembled into clones with MiXCR by TCRdb, keeping productive beta chains. CDR3 protein sequences are deduplicated, and each keeps its most common genes and DNA. The sample profile shows about 88,000 distinct CDR3 sequences; 3% to 4.5% of them were found once. 6% of the sample comes from the top ten. The source material was PBMCs. The source is a woman between 18 and 30 years old with multiple sclerosis.

This clonotype was recorded many times. The chain employs TRBV20-1 and TRBJ2-5, with 8 bases lining up with TRBD2. This CDR3 is 12 amino acids long. The V gene end was trimmed by 3 bases and the J gene end by 5 bases; junction bases not matched to a gene: 2. The germline gives CDR1 DFQATT, CDR2 SNEGSKA (reference sequence). In DNA, the CDR3 is TGCAGTGCTAGCGGGGGGGCTGAGACCCAGTACTTC. Translation: CSASGGAETQYF.

This clonotype occurred many times. The CDR3 DNA reads as TGCAGTGCTAGTGAACTAGCGGGAGACCAGGATACGCAGTATTTT. As protein: CSASELAGDQDTQYF. The chain employs TRBV20-1 and TRBJ2-3; 11 bases match TRBD2. Germline V gene lookup returns CDR1 DFQATT and CDR2 SNEGSKA (reference sequence). This CDR3 region has 15 residues. V shed 3 bases, J shed 6 bases, and the junction held 8 bases outside the gene matches.

This clonotype was picked up many times. The chain is built from TRBV7-9 and TRBJ1-2; D gene ambiguous. The V gene's germline CDR1 is SEHNR and CDR2 FQNEAQ (reference sequence). The V end lost 2 bases, the J end lost 6 bases, and 28 bases lay between the germline ends. The CDR3 sequence is 19 residues long. CDR3: CASSLFQLRLGRRHDGYTF. The CDR3 region has the DNA TGTGCCAGCAGCTTATTTCAATTGAGACTCGGAAGGAGGCATGATGGCTACACCTTC.

This clonotype was counted at least ten times. This chain links TRBV20-1 with TRBJ2-7, with D maybe TRBD2 (6 bases). The germline gives CDR1 DFQATT, CDR2 SNEGSKA (reference sequence). V lost 5 bases and J lost 7, with 12 bases in between. This CDR3 comprises 11 residues. As DNA, the CDR3 is TGCAGTGCTGCCCTAGCGATAGAGCAGTACTTC. It translates to CSAALAIEQYF.

This clonotype was recorded at least ten times. The chain is built from TRBV12-3 or TRBV12-4 and TRBJ2-3; D uncertain. V was clipped by 1 base and J by 6 bases, with 5 bases between them. This CDR3 spans 12 amino acids. CDR3 nucleotide sequence: TGTGCCAGCAGTTTAGGGGCCGATACGCAGTATTTT. Amino acid sequence: CASSLGADTQYF.

V is TRBV20-1 and J is TRBJ2-1; perhaps TRBD2 as D (5 bases). The CDR3 consists of 13 residues. The ends were cut back, 0 bases at V and 10 bases at J, with 13 bases in the middle. Per germline, CDR1 DFQATT and CDR2 SNEGSKA (reference sequence). The DNA for the CDR3 is TGCAGTGCTAGAGATGGACTTTCGATGGAGCAGTTCTTC. This codes for CSARDGLSMEQFF.

This clonotype was recorded at least ten times. This chain uses TRBV4-1 with TRBJ2-3; 14 positions agree with TRBD2. The J segment lost 4 bases and the V segment lost 3 bases, leaving 6 bases of the junction unmatched. Germline V lookup: CDR1 MGHRA, CDR2 YSYEKL. The CDR3 has 17 amino acids. CDR3 nucleotides: TGCGCCAGCAGCCACCCGACTAGCGGGGGGGCTCCAGATACGCAGTATTTT. It translates to CASSHPTSGGAPDTQYF.

This clonotype has only one observation. One end of the junction varies from germline; a read error may be responsible. This chain links TRBV5-1 with TRBJ2-5; 8 nucleotides agree with TRBD1. CDR1 and CDR2 (germline): SGHRS, YFSETQ. The CDR3 sequence is 12 residues long. As DNA, the CDR3 is TGCGCCAGCAGCTTGGGGACAGGGATCAAGTATTTT. Its translation is CASSLGTGIKYF. Full variable domain (remainder filled in from reference TRBV5-1 and TRBJ2-5): KAGVTQTPRYLIKTRGQQVTLSCSPISGHRSVSWYQQTPGQGLQFLFEYFSETQRNKGNFPGRFSGRQFSNSRSEMNVSTLELGDSALYLCASSLGTGIKYFGPGTRLLVL.

This clonotype has just a few counts. V gene TRBV7-6 combines with J gene TRBJ2-2; possibly TRBD2 for D (6 bases). CDR3 length: 17 residues. Between the trimmed V and J ends, which lost 8 bases and 4 bases, there was a span of 23 bases. The V gene's germline CDR1 is SGHVS and CDR2 FNYEAQ. CDR3 in DNA: TGTGCCAGCGCTCCCTCCGTCGGGGGAAAGAGCACCGGGGAGCTGTTTTTT. This sequence encodes CASAPSVGGKSTGELFF.

This clonotype appeared many times. The V call is TRBV30, the J call TRBJ2-5; 14 bases are shared with TRBD2. CDR1 and CDR2 (germline): GTSNPN, SVGIG (reference sequence). This CDR3 region has 16 residues. Trimming removed 1 base from V and 2 bases from J; junction bases left unmatched: 3. The DNA of the CDR3 is TGTGCCTGGAGTGGCGGACTAGCGGGGGGACAAGAGACCCAGTACTTC. Amino acids: CAWSGGLAGGQETQYF. The variable domain in full, completed from reference TRBV30 and TRBJ2-5, reads SQTIHQWPATLVQPVGSPLSLECTVEGTSNPNLYWYRQAAGRGLQLLFYSVGIGQISSEVPQNLSASRPQDRQFILSSKKLLLSDSGFYLCAWSGGLAGGQETQYFGPGTRLLVL.